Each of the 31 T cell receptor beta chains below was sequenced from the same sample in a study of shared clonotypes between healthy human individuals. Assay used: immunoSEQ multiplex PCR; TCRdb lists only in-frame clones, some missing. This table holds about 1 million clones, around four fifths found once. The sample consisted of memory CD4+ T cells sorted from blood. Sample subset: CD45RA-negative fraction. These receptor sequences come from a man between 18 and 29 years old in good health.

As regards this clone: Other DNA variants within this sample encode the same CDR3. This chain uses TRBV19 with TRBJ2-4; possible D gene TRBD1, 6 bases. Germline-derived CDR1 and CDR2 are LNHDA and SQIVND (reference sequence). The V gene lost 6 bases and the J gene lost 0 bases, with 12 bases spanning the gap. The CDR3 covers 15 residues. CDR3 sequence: CASSVTGLAKNIQYF. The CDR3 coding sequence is TGTGCCAGTAGCGTCACAGGGTTAGCCAAAAACATTCAGTACTTC.

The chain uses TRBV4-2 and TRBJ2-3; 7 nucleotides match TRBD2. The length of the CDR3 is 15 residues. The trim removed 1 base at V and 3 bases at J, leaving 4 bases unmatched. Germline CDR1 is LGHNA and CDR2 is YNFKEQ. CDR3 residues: CASSQGAGETDTQYF. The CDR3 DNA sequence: TGTGCCAGCAGCCAAGGGGCGGGGGAGACAGATACGCAGTATTTT.

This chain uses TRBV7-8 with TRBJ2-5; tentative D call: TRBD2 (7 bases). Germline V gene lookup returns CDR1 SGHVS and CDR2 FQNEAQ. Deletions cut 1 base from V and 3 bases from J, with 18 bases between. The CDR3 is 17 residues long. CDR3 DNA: TGTGCCAGCAGCTTAGGTACCCCCCGGGGGGCAAAAGAGACCCAGTACTTC. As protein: CASSLGTPRGAKETQYF.

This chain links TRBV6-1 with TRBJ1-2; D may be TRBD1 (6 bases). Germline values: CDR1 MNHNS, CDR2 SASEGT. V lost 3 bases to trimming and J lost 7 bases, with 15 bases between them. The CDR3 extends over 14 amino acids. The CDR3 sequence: CASSEKQGWFGYTF. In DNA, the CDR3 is TGTGCCAGCAGTGAGAAACAGGGATGGTTTGGCTACACCTTC.

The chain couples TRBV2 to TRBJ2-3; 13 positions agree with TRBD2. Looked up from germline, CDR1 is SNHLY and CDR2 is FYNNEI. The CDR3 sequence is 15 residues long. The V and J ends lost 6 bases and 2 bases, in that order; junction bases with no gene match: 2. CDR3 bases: TGTGCCAGCAGGGGGACTAGCGGGGACACAGATACGCAGTATTTT. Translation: CASRGTSGDTDTQYF.

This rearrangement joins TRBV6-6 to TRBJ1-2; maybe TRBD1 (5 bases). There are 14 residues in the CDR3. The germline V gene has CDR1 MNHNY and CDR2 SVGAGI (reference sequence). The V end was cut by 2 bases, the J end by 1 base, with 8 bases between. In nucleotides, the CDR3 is TGTGCCAGCAGTTACGGGGGTCTTAACTATGGCTACACCTTC. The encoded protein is CASSYGGLNYGYTF.

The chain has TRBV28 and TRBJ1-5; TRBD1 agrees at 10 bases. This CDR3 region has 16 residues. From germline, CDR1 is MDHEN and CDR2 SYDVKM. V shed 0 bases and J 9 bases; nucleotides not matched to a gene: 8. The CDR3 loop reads CASSLWEGTGVPPQHF. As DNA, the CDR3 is TGTGCCAGCAGTTTATGGGAGGGGACAGGGGTGCCGCCCCAGCATTTT. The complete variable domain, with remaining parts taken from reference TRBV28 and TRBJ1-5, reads DVKVTQSSRYLVKRTGEKVFLECVQDMDHENMFWYRQDPGLGLRLIYFSYDVKMKEKGDIPEGYSVSREKKERFSLILESASTNQTSMYLCASSLWEGTGVPPQHFGDGTRLSIL.

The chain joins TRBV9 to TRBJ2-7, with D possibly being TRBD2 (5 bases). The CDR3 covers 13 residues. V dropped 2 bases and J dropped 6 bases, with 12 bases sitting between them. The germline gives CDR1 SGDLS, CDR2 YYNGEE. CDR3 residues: CASSVGRVGEQYF. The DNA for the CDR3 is TGTGCCAGCAGCGTTGGGCGGGTGGGCGAGCAGTACTTC.

CDR3 sequence (DNA): TGCGCCAGCAGGTTTAGCCCTTACAGGGCCGGCGACTATGGCTACACCTTC. Its translation: CASRFSPYRAGDYGYTF. This rearrangement joins TRBV5-1 to TRBJ1-2; D is perhaps TRBD1 (6 bases). The CDR3 consists of 17 residues. Germline V gene sequence: CDR1 SGHRS, CDR2 YFSETQ. Between the trimmed V and J ends, which lost 5 bases and 3 bases, there was a span of 23 bases.

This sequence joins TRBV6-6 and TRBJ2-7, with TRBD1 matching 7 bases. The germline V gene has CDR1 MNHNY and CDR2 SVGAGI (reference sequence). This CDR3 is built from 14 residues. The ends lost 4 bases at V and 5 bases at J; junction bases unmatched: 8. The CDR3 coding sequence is TGTGCCAGCAGTTGGGACAGCGCCCGCCACGAGCAGTACTTC. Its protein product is CASSWDSARHEQYF.

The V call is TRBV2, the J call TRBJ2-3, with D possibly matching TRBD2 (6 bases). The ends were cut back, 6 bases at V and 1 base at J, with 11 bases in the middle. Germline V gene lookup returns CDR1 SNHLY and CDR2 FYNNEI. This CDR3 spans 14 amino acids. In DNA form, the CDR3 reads TGTGCCAGCAGGGGGGGTCACCGCACAGATACGCAGTATTTT. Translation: CASRGGHRTDTQYF.

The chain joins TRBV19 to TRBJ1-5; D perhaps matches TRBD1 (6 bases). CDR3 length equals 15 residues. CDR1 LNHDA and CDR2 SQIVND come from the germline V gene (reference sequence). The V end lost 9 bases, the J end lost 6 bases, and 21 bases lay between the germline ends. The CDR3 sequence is CASRRGQTAGQPQHF. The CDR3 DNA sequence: TGTGCCAGCAGACGCGGACAGACTGCGGGTCAGCCCCAGCATTTT. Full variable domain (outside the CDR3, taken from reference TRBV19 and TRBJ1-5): DGGITQSPKYLFRKEGQNVTLSCEQNLNHDAMYWYRQDPGQGLRLIYYSQIVNDFQKGDIAEGYSVSREKKESFPLTVTSAQKNPTAFYLCASRRGQTAGQPQHFGDGTRLSIL.

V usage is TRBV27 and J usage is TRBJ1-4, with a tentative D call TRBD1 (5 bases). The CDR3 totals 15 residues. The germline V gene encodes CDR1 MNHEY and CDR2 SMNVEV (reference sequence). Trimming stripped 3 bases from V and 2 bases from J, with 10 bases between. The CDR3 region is CASSLIGGTNEKLFF. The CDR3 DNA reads TGTGCCAGCAGTTTGATCGGGGGGACTAATGAAAAACTGTTTTTT.

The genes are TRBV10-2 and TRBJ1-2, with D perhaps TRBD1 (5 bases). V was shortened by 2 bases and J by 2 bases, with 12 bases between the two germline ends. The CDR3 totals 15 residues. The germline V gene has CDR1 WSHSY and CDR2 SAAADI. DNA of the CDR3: TGCGCCAGCAGTGAGGTCAGGGTGACGAACTATGGCTACACCTTC. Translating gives CASSEVRVTNYGYTF.

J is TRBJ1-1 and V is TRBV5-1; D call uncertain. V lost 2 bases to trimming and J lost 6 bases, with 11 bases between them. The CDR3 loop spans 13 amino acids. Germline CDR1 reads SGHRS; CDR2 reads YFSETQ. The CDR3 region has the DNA TGCGCCAGCAGCTTCTGGACCGCGGCTGAAGCTTTCTTT. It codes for CASSFWTAAEAFF.

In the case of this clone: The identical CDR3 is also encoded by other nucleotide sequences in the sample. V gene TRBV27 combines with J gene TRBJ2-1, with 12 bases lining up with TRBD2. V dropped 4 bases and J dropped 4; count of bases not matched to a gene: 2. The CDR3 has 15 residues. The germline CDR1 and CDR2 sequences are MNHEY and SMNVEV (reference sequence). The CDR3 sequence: CASSSLAGGYNEQFF. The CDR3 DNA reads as TGTGCCAGCAGTTCACTAGCGGGGGGTTACAATGAGCAGTTCTTC.

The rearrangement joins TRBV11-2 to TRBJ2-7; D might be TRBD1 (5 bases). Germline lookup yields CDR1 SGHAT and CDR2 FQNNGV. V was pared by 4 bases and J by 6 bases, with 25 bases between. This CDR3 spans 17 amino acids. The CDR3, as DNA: TGTGCCAGCAGCTCCCAACAGTTCCAAGGTGGGGCCGGCGAGCAGTACTTC. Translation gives CASSSQQFQGGAGEQYF.

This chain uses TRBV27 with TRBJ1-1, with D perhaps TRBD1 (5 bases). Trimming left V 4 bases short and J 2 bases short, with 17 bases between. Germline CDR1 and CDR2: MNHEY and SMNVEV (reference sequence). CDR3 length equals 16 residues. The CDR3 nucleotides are TGTGCCAGCAGTTCGGGCAGGGCTAAAACCAACACTGAAGCTTTCTTT. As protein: CASSSGRAKTNTEAFF.

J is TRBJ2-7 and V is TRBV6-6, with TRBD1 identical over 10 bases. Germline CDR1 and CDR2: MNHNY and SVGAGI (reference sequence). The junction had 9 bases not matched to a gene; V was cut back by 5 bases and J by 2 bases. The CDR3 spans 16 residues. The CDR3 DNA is TGTGCCAGCAGTCCGGGTCTCGGGACAGGGGCCTACGAGCAGTACTTC. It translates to CASSPGLGTGAYEQYF.

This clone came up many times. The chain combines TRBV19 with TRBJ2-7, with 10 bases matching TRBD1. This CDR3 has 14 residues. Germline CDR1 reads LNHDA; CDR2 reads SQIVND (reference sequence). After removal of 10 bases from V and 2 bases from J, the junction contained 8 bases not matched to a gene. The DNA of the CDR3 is TGTGCCACCAAGGGGGGACAGGGGCCCTACGAGCAGTACTTC. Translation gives CATKGGQGPYEQYF.

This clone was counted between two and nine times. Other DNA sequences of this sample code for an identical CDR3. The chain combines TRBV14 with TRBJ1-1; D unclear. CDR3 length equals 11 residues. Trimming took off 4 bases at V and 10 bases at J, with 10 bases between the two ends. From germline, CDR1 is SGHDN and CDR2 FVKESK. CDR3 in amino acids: CASSPGVGAFF. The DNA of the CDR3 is TGTGCCAGCAGCCCGGGCGTCGGAGCTTTCTTT.

The CDR3 loop reads CAISERLANTGELFF. The CDR3 bases are TGTGCCATCAGTGAAAGGCTAGCGAACACCGGGGAGCTGTTTTTT. The rearrangement uses TRBV10-3 and TRBJ2-2, with D unclear. The CDR3 runs 15 residues. Germline V gives CDR1 ENHRY, CDR2 SYGVKD. V lost 3 bases, J lost 0 bases, and 8 bases lay in between.

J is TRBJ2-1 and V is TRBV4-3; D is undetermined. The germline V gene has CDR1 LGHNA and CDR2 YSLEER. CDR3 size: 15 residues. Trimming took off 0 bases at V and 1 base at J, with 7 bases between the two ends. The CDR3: CASSQDSLSYNEQFF. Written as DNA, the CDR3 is TGCGCCAGCAGCCAAGATAGTTTGTCCTACAATGAGCAGTTCTTC.

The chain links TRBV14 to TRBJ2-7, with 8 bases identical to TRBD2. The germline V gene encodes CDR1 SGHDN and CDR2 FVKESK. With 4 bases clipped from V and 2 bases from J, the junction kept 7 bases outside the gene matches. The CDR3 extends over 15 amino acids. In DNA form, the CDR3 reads TGTGCCAGCAGCCGGGTAGCGGGACCCGCCTACGAGCAGTACTTC. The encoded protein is CASSRVAGPAYEQYF.

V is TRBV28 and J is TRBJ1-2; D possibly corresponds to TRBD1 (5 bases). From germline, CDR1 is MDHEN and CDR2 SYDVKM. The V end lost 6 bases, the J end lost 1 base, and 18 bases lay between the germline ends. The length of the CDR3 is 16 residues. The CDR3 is CASRRDGFNNNYGYTF. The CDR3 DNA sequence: TGTGCCAGCAGACGGGACGGATTCAATAATAACTATGGCTACACCTTC.

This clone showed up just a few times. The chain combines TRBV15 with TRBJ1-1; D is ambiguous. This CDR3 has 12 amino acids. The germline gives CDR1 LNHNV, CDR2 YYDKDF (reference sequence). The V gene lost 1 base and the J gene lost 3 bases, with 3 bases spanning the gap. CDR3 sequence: CATSRGYTEAFF. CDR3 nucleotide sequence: TGTGCCACCAGCAGAGGGTACACTGAAGCTTTCTTT.

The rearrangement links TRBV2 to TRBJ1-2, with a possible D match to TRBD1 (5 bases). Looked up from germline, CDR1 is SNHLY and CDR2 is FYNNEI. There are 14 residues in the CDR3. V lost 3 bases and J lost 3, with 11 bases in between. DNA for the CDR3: TGTGCCAGCAGTGAGCGCCAGGGCTACTATGGCTACACCTTC. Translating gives CASSERQGYYGYTF.

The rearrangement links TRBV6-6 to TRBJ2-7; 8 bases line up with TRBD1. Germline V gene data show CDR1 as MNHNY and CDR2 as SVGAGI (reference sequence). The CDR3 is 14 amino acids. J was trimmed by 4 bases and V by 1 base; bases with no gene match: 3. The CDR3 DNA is TGTGCCAGCAGTTACTGGCAGGGGGCGTACGAGCAGTACTTC. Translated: CASSYWQGAYEQYF.

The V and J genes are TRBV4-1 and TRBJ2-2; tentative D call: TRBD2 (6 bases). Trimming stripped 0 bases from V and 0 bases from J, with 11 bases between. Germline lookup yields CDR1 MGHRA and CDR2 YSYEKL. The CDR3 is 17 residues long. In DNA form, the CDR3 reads TGCGCCAGCAGCCAAGATAAGCGCGGGGCGAACACCGGGGAGCTGTTTTTT. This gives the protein CASSQDKRGANTGELFF.

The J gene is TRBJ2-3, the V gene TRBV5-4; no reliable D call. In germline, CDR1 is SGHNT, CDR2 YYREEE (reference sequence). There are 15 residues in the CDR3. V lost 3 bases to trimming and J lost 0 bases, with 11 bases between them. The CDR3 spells CASSSVGQSTDTQYF. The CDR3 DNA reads TGTGCCAGCAGCTCGGTTGGGCAGAGCACAGATACGCAGTATTTT. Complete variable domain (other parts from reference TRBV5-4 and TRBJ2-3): ETGVTQSPTHLIKTRGQQVTLRCSSQSGHNTVSWYQQALGQGPQFIFQYYREEENGRGNFPPRFSGLQFPNYSSELNVNALELDDSALYLCASSSVGQSTDTQYFGPGTRLTVL.

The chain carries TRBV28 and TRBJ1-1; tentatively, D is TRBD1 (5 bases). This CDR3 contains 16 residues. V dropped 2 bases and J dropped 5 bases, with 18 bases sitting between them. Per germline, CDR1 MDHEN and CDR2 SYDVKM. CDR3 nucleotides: TGTGCCAGCAGTTTAAGACAGAGGATCCGATTGACTGAAGCTTTCTTT. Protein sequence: CASSLRQRIRLTEAFF. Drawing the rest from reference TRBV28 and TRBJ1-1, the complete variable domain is DVKVTQSSRYLVKRTGEKVFLECVQDMDHENMFWYRQDPGLGLRLIYFSYDVKMKEKGDIPEGYSVSREKKERFSLILESASTNQTSMYLCASSLRQRIRLTEAFFGQGTRLTVV.